This entry concerns a single T cell receptor (beta chain). Its antigen is as yet unknown. Stem cell-like memory, regulatory, central memory and naive CD4+ cells were sorted via CD45RO/CCR7/CD25/CD127/CD95/CD27. Populations obtained by sorting all exceeded 95% purity. The sequenced template was cDNA made from the entire isolated RNA. Assay used: immunoSEQ multiplex PCR; TCRdb lists only in-frame clones, some missing. The sample has some 290,000 clones, roughly 13% seen once; the top ten hold approximately 0.015%. The sample comes from a study of beta chain features in type 1 diabetes. Study-wide background: Healthy donors and patients had similar age, gender and cell yields. Broader study findings: TCRB CDR3s were moderately but significantly shorter in Type 1 diabetes patients in all four CD4+ subsets.

The clonotype originates from a young man with type 1 diabetes. The sequencing input was naive CD4+ T cells from blood.

CDR3 loop: CASSPAGAPSTDTQYF. CDR3 in DNA: TGTGCCAGCAGCCCGGCGGGGGCTCCTAGCACAGATACGCAGTATTTT. The chain links TRBV5-4 to TRBJ2-3; D may be TRBD2 (7 bases). The V gene's germline CDR1 is SGHNT and CDR2 YYREEE (reference sequence). The CDR3 is 16 amino acids. V shed 4 bases and J shed 0 bases, with 15 bases lying between them.